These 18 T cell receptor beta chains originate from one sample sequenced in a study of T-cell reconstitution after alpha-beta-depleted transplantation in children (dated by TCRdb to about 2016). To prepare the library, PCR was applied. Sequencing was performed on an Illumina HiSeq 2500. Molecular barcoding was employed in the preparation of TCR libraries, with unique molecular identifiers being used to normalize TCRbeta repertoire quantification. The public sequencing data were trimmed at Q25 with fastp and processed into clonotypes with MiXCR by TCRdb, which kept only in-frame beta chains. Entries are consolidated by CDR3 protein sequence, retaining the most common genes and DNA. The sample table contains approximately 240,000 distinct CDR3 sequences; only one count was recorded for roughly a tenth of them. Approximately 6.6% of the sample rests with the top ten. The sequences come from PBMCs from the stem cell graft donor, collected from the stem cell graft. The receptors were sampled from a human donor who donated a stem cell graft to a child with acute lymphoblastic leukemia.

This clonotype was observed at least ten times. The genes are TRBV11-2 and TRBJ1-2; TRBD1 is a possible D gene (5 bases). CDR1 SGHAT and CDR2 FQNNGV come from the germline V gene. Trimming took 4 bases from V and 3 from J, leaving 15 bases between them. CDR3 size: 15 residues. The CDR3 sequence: CASSSAGTNHYGYTF. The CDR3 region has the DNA TGTGCCAGCAGCTCTGCCGGGACGAACCACTATGGCTACACCTTC.

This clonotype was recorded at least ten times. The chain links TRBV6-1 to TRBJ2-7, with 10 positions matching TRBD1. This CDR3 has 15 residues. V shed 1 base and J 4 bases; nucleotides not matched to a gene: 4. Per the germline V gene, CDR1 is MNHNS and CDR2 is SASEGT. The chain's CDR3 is CASSEEGQGSYEQYF. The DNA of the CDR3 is TGTGCCAGCAGTGAAGAGGGACAGGGGTCGTACGAGCAGTACTTC.

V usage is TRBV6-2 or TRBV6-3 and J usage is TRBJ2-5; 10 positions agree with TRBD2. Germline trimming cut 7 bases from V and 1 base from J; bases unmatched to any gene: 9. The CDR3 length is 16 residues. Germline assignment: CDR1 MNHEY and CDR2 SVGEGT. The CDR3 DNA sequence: TGTGCCAGCACCCCGGTCGCTAGCGGGGGCCAAGAGACCCAGTACTTC. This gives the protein CASTPVASGGQETQYF.

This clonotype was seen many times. CDR3: CASSLEPGENTEAFF. The DNA of the CDR3 is TGCGCCAGCAGCTTGGAACCAGGAGAGAACACTGAAGCTTTCTTT. The chain joins TRBV5-1 to TRBJ1-1, with unresolved D. The CDR3 is made up of 15 amino acids. Germline-derived CDR1 and CDR2 are SGHRS and YFSETQ. V was trimmed by 0 bases and J by 1 base, leaving 10 bases between them.

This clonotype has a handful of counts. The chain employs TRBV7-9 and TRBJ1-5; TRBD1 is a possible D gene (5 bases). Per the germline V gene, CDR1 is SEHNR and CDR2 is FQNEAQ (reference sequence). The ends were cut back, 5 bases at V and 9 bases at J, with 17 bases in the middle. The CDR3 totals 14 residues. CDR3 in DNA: TGTGCCAGCAGCCTCGACAGCACGAATGGGCCCCAGCATTTT. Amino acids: CASSLDSTNGPQHF.

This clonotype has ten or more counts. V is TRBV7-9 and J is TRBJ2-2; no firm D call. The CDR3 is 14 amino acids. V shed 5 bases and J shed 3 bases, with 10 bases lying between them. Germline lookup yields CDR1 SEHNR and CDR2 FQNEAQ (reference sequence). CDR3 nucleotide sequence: TGTGCCAGCAGCCCCGCATCAGACACCGGGGAGCTGTTTTTT. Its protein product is CASSPASDTGELFF.

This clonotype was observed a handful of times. The CDR3 nucleotides read TGCGCCAGCAGCTCCGTGGACACAGGGGCCAACGTCCTGACTTTC. Residues: CASSSVDTGANVLTF. The chain employs TRBV5-1 and TRBJ2-6; D is perhaps TRBD1 (5 bases). Looked up from germline, CDR1 is SGHRS and CDR2 is YFSETQ. Trimming stripped 3 bases from V and 4 bases from J, with 11 bases between. This CDR3 region has 15 residues.

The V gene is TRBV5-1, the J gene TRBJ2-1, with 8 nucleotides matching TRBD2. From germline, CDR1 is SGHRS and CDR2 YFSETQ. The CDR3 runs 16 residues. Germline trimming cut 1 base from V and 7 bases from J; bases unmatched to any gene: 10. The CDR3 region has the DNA TGCGCCAGCAGCTTGACGGCGGGGGGCTCTTGGAATGAGCAGTTCTTC. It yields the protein CASSLTAGGSWNEQFF. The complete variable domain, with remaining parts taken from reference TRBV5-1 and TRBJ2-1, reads KAGVTQTPRYLIKTRGQQVTLSCSPISGHRSVSWYQQTPGQGLQFLFEYFSETQRNKGNFPGRFSGRQFSNSRSEMNVSTLELGDSALYLCASSLTAGGSWNEQFFGPGTRLTVL.

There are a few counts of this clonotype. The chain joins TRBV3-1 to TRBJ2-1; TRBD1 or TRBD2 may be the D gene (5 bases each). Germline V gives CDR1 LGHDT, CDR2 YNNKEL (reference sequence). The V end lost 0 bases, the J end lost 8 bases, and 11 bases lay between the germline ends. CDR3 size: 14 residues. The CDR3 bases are TGTGCCAGCAGCCAAGATATGGGGCGGGATGAGCAGTTCTTC. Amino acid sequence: CASSQDMGRDEQFF.

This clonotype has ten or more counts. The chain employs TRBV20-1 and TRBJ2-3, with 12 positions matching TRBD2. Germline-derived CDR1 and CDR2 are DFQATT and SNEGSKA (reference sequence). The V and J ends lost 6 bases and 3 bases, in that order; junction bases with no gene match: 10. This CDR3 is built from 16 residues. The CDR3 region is CSASTLAGGRTDTQYF. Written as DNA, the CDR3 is TGCAGTGCCTCTACTCTAGCGGGGGGGAGGACAGATACGCAGTATTTT.

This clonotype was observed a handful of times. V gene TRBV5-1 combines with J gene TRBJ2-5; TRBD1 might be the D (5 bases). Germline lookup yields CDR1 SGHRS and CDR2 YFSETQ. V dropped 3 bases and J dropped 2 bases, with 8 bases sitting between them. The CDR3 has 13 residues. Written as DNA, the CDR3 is TGCGCCAGCAGCTCAGACAGACAAGAGACCCAGTACTTC. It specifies CASSSDRQETQYF.

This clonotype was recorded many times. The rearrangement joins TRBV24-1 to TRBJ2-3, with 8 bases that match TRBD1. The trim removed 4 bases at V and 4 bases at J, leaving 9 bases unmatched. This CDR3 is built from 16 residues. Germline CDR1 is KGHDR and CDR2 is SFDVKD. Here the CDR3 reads CATSEPGQGDADTQYF. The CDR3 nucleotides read TGTGCCACCAGTGAACCTGGACAGGGTGACGCAGATACGCAGTATTTT.

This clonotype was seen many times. CDR3 bases: TGTGCCAGCAGTGAAGAGGTAGCGGGGGGGAATGAGCAGTTCTTC. The encoded protein is CASSEEVAGGNEQFF. The chain couples TRBV6-4 to TRBJ2-1, with 11 bases matching TRBD2. Trimming at V came to 3 bases and at J to 7 bases, leaving 5 bases not matched to a gene. The CDR3 contains 15 residues. Germline values: CDR1 MRHNA, CDR2 SNTAGT.

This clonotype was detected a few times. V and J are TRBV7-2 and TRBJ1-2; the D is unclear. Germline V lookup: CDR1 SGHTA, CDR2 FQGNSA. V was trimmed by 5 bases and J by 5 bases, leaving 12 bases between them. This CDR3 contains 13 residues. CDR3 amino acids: CASSLPGYYGYTF. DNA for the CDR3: TGTGCCAGCAGCCTCCCCGGGTATTATGGCTACACCTTC.

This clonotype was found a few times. The CDR3 loop reads CASRETSGAHNEQFF. In nucleotides, the CDR3 is TGTGCCAGCAGAGAGACTAGCGGGGCCCACAATGAGCAGTTCTTC. The genes are TRBV14 and TRBJ2-1; the match to TRBD2 covers 11 bases. V gave up 6 bases and J gave up 5 bases; unmatched junction bases: 6. Germline CDR1 and CDR2: SGHDN and FVKESK. The CDR3 contains 15 residues.

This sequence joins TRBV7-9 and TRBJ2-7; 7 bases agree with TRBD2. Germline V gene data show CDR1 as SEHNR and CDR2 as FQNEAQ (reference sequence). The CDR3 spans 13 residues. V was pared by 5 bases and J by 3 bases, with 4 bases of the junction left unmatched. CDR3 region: CASSPRGDYEQYF. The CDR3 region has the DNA TGTGCCAGCAGCCCCCGGGGGGACTACGAGCAGTACTTC.

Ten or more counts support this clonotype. The CDR3 is CAIRIEGGYEQYF. CDR3 nucleotides: TGTGCCATCAGGATTGAAGGGGGCTACGAGCAGTACTTC. The chain carries TRBV10-3 and TRBJ2-7, with D perhaps matching TRBD1 (6 bases). V lost 6 bases, J lost 3 bases, and 12 bases lay in between. This CDR3 has 13 residues. Germline V lookup: CDR1 ENHRY, CDR2 SYGVKD.

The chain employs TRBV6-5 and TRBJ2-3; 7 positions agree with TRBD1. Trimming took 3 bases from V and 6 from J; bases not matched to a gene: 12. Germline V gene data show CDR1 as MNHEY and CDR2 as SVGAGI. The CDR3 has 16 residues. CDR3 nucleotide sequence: TGTGCCAGCAGTTATGAGGGGGCCCTAGGTCTGGATACGCAGTATTTT. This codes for CASSYEGALGLDTQYF.